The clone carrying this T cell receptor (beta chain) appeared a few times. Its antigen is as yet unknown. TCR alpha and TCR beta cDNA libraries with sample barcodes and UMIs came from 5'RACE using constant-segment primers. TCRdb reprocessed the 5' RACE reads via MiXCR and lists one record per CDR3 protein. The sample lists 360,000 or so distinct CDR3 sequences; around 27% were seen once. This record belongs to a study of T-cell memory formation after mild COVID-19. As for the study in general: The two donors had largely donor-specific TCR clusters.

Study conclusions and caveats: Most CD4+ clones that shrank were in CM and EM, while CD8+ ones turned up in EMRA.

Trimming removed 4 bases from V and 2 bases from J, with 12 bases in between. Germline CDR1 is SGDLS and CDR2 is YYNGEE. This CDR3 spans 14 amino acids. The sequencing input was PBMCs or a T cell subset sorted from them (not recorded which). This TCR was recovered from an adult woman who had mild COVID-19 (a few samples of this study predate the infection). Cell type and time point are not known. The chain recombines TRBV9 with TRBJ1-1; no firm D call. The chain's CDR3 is CASSKRDPNTEAFF. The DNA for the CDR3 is TGTGCCAGCAGCAAGAGAGACCCTAACACTGAAGCTTTCTTT.